These T cell receptor beta chains were read from a single sample in a study of T cell responses to AZD1222 COVID-19 vaccine. Only in-frame clones appear in the TCRdb table, and some are missing; sequencing was by immunoSEQ multiplex PCR. Of 150,000 to 200,000 clones listed, approximately 90% are singletons. The input for sequencing was peripheral blood, taken on day 0 of AZD1222 vaccination. Receptors were obtained from an adult in good health. Each CDR3 is given with its conserved first and last residue. A D gene is named only where the DNA matches it firmly. Size is omitted from some rows. Given values are once, few, many or a class for expanded clones.

d_gene,j_gene,len,abundance,v_gene,CDR3aa,CDR3nt
TRBD2,TRBJ2-5,16,NA,TRBV30,CAWSVKTSGIRETQYF,TGTGCCTGGAGTGTGAAGACTAGCGGGATCCGGGAGACCCAGTACTTC
NA,TRBJ2-7,14,NA,TRBV2,CASSDPGDSYEQYF,TGTGCCAGCAGTGACCCAGGAGACTCCTACGAGCAGTACTTC
TRBD1,TRBJ2-6,16,NA,TRBV29-1,CSVEGDRVTGANVLTF,TGCAGCGTTGAAGGGGACAGGGTAACTGGGGCCAACGTCCTGACTTTC
NA,TRBJ2-7,14,once,TRBV6-6,CASSRDKSSYEQYF,TGTGCCAGCAGTCGCGACAAGAGCTCCTACGAGCAGTACTTC
TRBD2,TRBJ2-7,15,NA,TRBV2,CASSEGGTSDYEQYF,TGTGCCAGCAGTGAAGGTGGGACTAGCGACTACGAGCAGTACTTC
NA,TRBJ1-1,12,NA,TRBV3-1/TRBV3-2,CASSFGNTEAFF,TGTGCCAGCAGCTTCGGGAACACTGAAGCTTTCTTT
TRBD1,TRBJ2-7,16,NA,TRBV11-2,CASSFTSKTGSYEQYF,TGTGCCAGCAGCTTCACGTCAAAGACAGGGTCCTACGAGCAGTACTTC
NA,TRBJ2-1,13,once,TRBV29-1,CSAAGPNSNEQFF,TGCAGCGCTGCGGGACCGAACAGCAATGAGCAGTTCTTC
TRBD2,TRBJ2-2,14,once,TRBV3-1/TRBV3-2,CASSPLAGSGELFF,TGTGCCAGCAGTCCTTTAGCGGGAAGCGGGGAGCTGTTTTTT
NA,TRBJ2-1,18,NA,TRBV14,CASSQDLGAVTRANEQFF,TGTGCCAGCAGCCAAGATTTGGGGGCAGTGACCCGGGCCAATGAGCAGTTCTTC
NA,TRBJ2-7,11,NA,TRBV6-5,CASSQTYEQYF,TGTGCCAGCAGCCAAACCTACGAGCAGTACTTC
NA,TRBJ2-3,14,NA,TRBV24-1,CATSDPTSMDTQYF,TGTGCCACCAGTGACCCGACTAGTATGGATACGCAGTATTTT
TRBD2,TRBJ2-5,15,NA,TRBV2,CASSALASGGQTQYF,TGTGCCAGCAGTGCCCTGGCTAGCGGGGGTCAGACCCAGTACTTC
TRBD1,TRBJ2-7,15,NA,TRBV5-4,CASSLAGQGDNEQYF,TGTGCCAGCAGCTTGGCAGGACAGGGCGATAACGAGCAGTACTTC
TRBD1,TRBJ1-1,12,NA,TRBV6-4,CASRGTGGYAFF,TGTGCCAGCAGAGGGACAGGGGGTTATGCTTTCTTT
TRBD2,TRBJ2-1,17,NA,TRBV5-4,CASSLAGGRATYNEQFF,TGTGCCAGCAGCTTGGCCGGCGGGAGGGCCACCTACAATGAGCAGTTCTTC
NA,TRBJ2-3,15,once,TRBV11-3,CASSLSGLSTDTQYF,TGTGCCAGCAGCCTTAGCGGCCTTAGCACAGATACGCAGTATTTT
NA,TRBJ1-2,14,NA,TRBV30,CAWSAPGFDLGYTF,TGTGCCTGGAGTGCCCCGGGATTTGACCTCGGCTACACCTTC
NA,TRBJ2-7,14,NA,TRBV14,CASSQEKSSYEQYF,TGTGCCAGCAGCCAAGAGAAGAGCTCCTACGAGCAGTACTTC
NA,TRBJ1-3,14,NA,TRBV18,CASSPGGARNTIYF,TGTGCCAGCTCACCTGGCGGGGCTCGGAACACCATATATTTT
TRBD2,TRBJ2-1,19,NA,TRBV27,CASSSLAGGEASSYNEQFF,TGTGCCAGCAGTTCTCTAGCGGGAGGGGAGGCTAGCTCCTACAATGAGCAGTTCTTC
NA,TRBJ2-4,15,NA,TRBV2,CASSVLGHTKNIQYF,TGTGCCAGCAGTGTACTGGGACACACCAAAAACATTCAGTACTTC
TRBD1,TRBJ1-1,12,NA,TRBV6-5,CASTEQGRGAFF,TGTGCCAGCACCGAACAGGGGAGAGGGGCTTTCTTT
NA,TRBJ2-6,18,NA,TRBV5-4,CASSPARDASSGANVLTF,TGTGCCAGCAGCCCAGCCAGGGACGCAAGCTCTGGGGCCAACGTCCTGACTTTC
NA,TRBJ2-2,14,few,TRBV11-2,CASSLVTAGGELFF,TGTGCCAGCAGCTTAGTTACGGCGGGCGGGGAGCTGTTTTTT
NA,TRBJ2-7,13,NA,TRBV30,CAWSAGIQYEQYF,TGTGCCTGGAGTGCAGGGATTCAGTACGAGCAGTACTTC
TRBD2,TRBJ2-3,19,few,TRBV6-2/TRBV6-3,CASSYKASGRIPSTDTQYF,TGTGCCAGCAGTTACAAGGCTAGCGGGAGGATCCCTAGCACAGATACGCAGTATTTT